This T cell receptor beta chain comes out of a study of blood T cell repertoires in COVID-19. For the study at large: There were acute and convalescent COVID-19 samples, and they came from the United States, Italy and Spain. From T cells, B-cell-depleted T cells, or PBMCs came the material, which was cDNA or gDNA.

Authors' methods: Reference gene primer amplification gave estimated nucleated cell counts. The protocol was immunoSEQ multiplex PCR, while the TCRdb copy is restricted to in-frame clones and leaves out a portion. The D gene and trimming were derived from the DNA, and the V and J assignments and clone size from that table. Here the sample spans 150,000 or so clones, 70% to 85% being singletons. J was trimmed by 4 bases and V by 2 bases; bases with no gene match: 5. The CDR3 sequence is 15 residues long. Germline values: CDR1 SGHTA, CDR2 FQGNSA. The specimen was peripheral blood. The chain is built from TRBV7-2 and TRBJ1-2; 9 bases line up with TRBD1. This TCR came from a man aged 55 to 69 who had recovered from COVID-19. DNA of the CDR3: TGTGCCAGCAGCTTACCGACAGGGGGAACCTATGGCTACACCTTC. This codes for CASSLPTGGTYGYTF.